The present T cell receptor beta chain was sequenced within a study of T cells in Graves' hyperthyroidism and ophthalmopathy. Overall study context: At initial diagnosis, before any treatment had begun, peripheral blood was obtained. Study conclusions and caveats: A model using 13 V-J features told ophthalmopathy apart from stable hyperthyroidism. Blood shared most expanded thyroid clonotypes above 0.001.

Regarding this clonotype: Its antigen remains unknown.

This CDR3 has 16 residues. V trimming: 5 bases; J trimming: 5 bases; junction bases outside the gene matches: 14. Germline V gene sequence: CDR1 WNHNN, CDR2 SYGVQD (reference sequence). In making diagnoses, clinical symptoms, serum thyroxine and TRAb, thyroid ultrasound and orbital computed tomography were all used. From RNA transcripts, TCR beta CDR3 regions were amplified. The HTBI set primed first-round TCR CDR3 RT-PCR. TCRdb fed the multiplex PCR reads into MiXCR, producing one record per CDR3 protein. The data contain around 400,000 distinct CDR3 sequences, roughly 25% of them singletons. The sequencing input was blood. The source of this sequence is a man aged 50 or older with Graves' hyperthyroidism. The rearrangement links TRBV10-1 to TRBJ2-5, with 7 bases lining up with TRBD2. DNA of the CDR3: TGCGCCAGCAGTCCTCATAGGGCTAGCGGCTCGGAGACCCAGTACTTC. Protein sequence: CASSPHRASGSETQYF.